This TCR beta chain was retrieved from a study of STAT3 mutations in large granular lymphocyte leukemia. CDR1 is KGHSH and CDR2 is LQKENI in the germline V gene. The CDR3 length is 17 residues. With 2 bases removed from V and 1 base from J, the gap between germline ends came to 17 bases. About this clone: What it recognizes is unknown.

General study findings and limits: Every T-LGLL patient had at least one immunodominant TCRbeta clonotype. Differing intervals and regimens complicate linking therapy response to clone burden.

TCRdb's table, derived via immunoSEQ multiplex PCR, lists solely in-frame clones and lacks some. The sample contains fewer than 8,000 clones, about 69% of which appear only once. The sequence was collected from a woman between 40 and 55 years old with T-cell large granular lymphocyte leukemia. Some clones in this sample may be carry-over from other donors' samples. V is TRBV18 and J is TRBJ2-5, with D possibly matching TRBD1 (7 bases). Material: peripheral blood mononuclear cells. The CDR3 reads CASSPRGDSLVQETQYF. CDR3 nucleotides: TGTGCCAGCTCACCAAGGGGGGACAGCCTCGTCCAAGAGACCCAGTACTTC.